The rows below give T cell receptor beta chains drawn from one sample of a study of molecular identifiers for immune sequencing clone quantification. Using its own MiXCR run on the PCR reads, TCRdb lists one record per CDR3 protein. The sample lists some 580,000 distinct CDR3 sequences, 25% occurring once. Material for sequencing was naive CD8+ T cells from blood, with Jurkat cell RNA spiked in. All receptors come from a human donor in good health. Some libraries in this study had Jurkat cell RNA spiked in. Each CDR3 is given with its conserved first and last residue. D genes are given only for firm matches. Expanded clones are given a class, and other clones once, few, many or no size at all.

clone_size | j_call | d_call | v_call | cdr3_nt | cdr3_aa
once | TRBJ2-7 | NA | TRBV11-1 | TGTGCCAGCAGCCCCTCCGGGTTTGGCGGGGCTTACGAGCAGTACTTC | CASSPSGFGGAYEQYF
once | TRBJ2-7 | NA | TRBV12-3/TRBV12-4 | TGTGTCAGCAAGGAAGAGCGCCGGCCGGGCTACGAGCAGTACTTC | CVSKEERRPGYEQYF
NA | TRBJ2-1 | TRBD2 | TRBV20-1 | TGCAGTGCTAGAGAGACGGGACTAGCGGGTGGGCAGTTCTTC | CSARETGLAGGQFF
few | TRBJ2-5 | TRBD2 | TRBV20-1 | TGCAGTGCTAGAGTTTTAGCGGGTACGCCCAGAGAGACCCAGTACTTC | CSARVLAGTPRETQYF
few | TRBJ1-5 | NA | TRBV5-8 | TGTGCCAGCAGCTACTCTTTTCCGCCCCAGCATTTT | CASSYSFPPQHF
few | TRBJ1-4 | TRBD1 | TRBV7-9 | TGTGCCAGCAGCGGAAGACAGGGTGAGGCAACTAATGAAAAACTGTTTTTT | CASSGRQGEATNEKLFF
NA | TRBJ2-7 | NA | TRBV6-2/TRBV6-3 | TGTGCCAGCAGTCCCTCGAATAACTACGAGCAGTACTTC | CASSPSNNYEQYF
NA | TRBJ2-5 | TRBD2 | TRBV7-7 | TGTGCTAGCAGCCCACCCACCAGTGGGGGGGGGTACCAAGAGACCCAGTACTTC | CASSPPTSGGGYQETQYF
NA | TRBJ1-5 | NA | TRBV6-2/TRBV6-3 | TGTGCCAGCAGTTACACCACACGACAGTATAGCAATCAGCCCCAGCATTTT | CASSYTTRQYSNQPQHF
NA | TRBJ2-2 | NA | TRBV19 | TGTGCCAGTAGTACGAGTTCTGGCGGGGAGCTGTTTTTT | CASSTSSGGELFF
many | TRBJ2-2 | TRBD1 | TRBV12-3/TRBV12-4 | TGTGCCAGCAGTTTGGGGACAGGCACCGGGGAGCTGTTTTTT | CASSLGTGTGELFF
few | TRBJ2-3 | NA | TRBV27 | TGTGCCAGCAGTTTAAGGGTTTCGGATACGCAGTATTTT | CASSLRVSDTQYF
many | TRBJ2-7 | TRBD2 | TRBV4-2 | TGTGCCAGCAGCCAGTCTCCGGGACTAGCGCTTTACGAGCAGTACTTC | CASSQSPGLALYEQYF
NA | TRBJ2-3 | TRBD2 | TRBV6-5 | TGTGCCAGCAGTTACGACACCGGGGGGGCCGGGGGTACGCAGTATTTT | CASSYDTGGAGGTQYF
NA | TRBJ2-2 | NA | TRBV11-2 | TGTGCCAGCAGCTTAGGCGCGCTGAACACCGGGGAGCTGTTTTTT | CASSLGALNTGELFF
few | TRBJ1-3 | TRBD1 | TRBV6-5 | TGTGCCAGCAGTTCCTTACAGGGGCCTTGGGGCACCATATATTTT | CASSSLQGPWGTIYF
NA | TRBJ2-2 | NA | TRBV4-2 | TGTGCCAGCAGCCAAGATTTCCTAACCGGGGAGCTGTTTTTT | CASSQDFLTGELFF
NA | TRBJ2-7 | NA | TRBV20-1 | TGCAGTGCTAGACACCCTGAATCCTACGAGCAGTACTTC | CSARHPESYEQYF
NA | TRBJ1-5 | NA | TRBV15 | TGTGCCACCAGCTCTAGGGGTTTGGATGGGCTTTCCCAGCATTTT | CATSSRGLDGLSQHF
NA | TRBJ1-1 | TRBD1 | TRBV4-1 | TGCGCCAGCAGCCAAGATCGGGACAGGGGCGCTGAAGCTTTCTTT | CASSQDRDRGAEAFF
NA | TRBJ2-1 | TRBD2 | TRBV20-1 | TGCAGTGCTAGAGGACTAGCGGGAGACAATGAGCAGTTCTTC | CSARGLAGDNEQFF
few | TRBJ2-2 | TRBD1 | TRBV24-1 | TGTGCCACCAGTGATAACCGGGACAGGGACACCGGGGAGCTGTTTTTT | CATSDNRDRDTGELFF
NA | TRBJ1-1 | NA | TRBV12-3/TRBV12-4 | TGTGCCAGCAGAACAATGGATTACCTCGACACTGAAGCTTTCTTT | CASRTMDYLDTEAFF
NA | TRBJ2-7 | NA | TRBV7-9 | TGTGCCAGCAGCTTAGTGGAGGGGCCCAACACCTACGAGCAGTACTTC | CASSLVEGPNTYEQYF
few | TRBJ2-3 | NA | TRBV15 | TGTGCCACCAGCATCAAAGGCAGACGCACAGATACGCAGTATTTT | CATSIKGRRTDTQYF
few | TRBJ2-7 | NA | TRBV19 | TGTGCCAGTAGTATATACGGGGAAGGGTACGAGCAGTACTTC | CASSIYGEGYEQYF
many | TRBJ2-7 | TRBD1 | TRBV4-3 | TGCGCCAGCAGCCTCCGACAGGGATCGGGTGAGCAGTACTTC | CASSLRQGSGEQYF
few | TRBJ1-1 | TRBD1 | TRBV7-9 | TGTGCCAGCAGTCCTACAGGGGGGGAGAGCACTGAAGCTTTCTTT | CASSPTGGESTEAFF
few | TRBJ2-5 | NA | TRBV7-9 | TGTGCCAGCAGCGCCCACACCCGAGAGACCCAGTACTTC | CASSAHTRETQYF
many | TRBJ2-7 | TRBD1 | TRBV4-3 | TGCGCCAGCAGCCAAGGCCCCTCAGGACAGGAGAACTACGAGCAGTACTTC | CASSQGPSGQENYEQYF
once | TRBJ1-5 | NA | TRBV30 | TGTGCCTGGAAAGAGGTAATCAATCAGCCCCAGCATTTT | CAWKEVINQPQHF
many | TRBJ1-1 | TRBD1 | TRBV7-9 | TGTGCCAGCAGCCTCACCGGGACAGGGCCCACTGAAGCTTTCTTT | CASSLTGTGPTEAFF
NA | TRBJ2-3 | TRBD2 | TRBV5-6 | TGTGCCAGCAGCCTTACCATAGGACTAGCGGGAGTCCCAGATACGCAGTATTTT | CASSLTIGLAGVPDTQYF
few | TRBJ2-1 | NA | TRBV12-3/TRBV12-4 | TGTGCCAGCAGTCCCGGTCGTGGGGAGAGCTCCTACAATGAGCAGTTCTTC | CASSPGRGESSYNEQFF
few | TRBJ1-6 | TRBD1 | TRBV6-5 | TGTGCCAGCAGTTACTTATCGGGACAGGGCATAGTTGAGAATTCACCCCTCCACTTT | CASSYLSGQGIVENSPLHF
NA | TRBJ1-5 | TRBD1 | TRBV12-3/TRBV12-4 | TGTGTCAGCAGCTTTGCCGGGACAGGGGAAGGTCAGCCCCAGCATTTT | CVSSFAGTGEGQPQHF
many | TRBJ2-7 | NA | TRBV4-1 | TGCGCCAGCAGCCAAGATGAGCAGTGGGGTGAGCAGTACTTC | CASSQDEQWGEQYF
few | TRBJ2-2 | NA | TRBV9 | TGTGCCAGCAGCGTTCCCAGGGTTGGTAGTGACACCGGGGAGCTGTTTTTT | CASSVPRVGSDTGELFF
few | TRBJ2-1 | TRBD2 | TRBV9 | TGTGCCAGCAGCGTTACTAGCGGGGGTTTCGATGAGCAGTTCTTC | CASSVTSGGFDEQFF
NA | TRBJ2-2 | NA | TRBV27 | TGTGCCAGCAGTCCTTCGAACACCGGGGAGCTGTCTTTT | CASSPSNTGELSF
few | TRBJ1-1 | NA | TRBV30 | TGTGCCTGGAGGTTTGGGCGCGCTGAAGCTTTCTTT | CAWRFGRAEAFF
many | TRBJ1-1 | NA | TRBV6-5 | TGTGCCATCAAGGGGGTAGGGACTGAAGCTTTCTTT | CAIKGVGTEAFF
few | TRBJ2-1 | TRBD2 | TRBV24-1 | TGTGCCACCAGTGATGCCATACTAGCGGGAGGGCCCGGGTCGGTGAGAAATGAGCAGTTCTTC | CATSDAILAGGPGSVRNEQFF
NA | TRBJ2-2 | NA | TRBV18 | TGTGCCAGCTCACCACCGAGAGAACAGGGAGAGTCCGGGGAGCTGTTTTTT | CASSPPREQGESGELFF
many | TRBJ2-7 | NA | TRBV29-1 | TGCAGCGTTGAAGATCGGGAATACGAGCAGTACTTC | CSVEDREYEQYF
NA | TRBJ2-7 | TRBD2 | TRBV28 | TGTGCCAGCAGCACTCTAGCGGGAGCCCCCTACGAGCAGTACTTC | CASSTLAGAPYEQYF
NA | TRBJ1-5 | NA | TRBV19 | TGTGCCAGTAGTATGGACCTGACTCAGCCCCAGCATTTT | CASSMDLTQPQHF